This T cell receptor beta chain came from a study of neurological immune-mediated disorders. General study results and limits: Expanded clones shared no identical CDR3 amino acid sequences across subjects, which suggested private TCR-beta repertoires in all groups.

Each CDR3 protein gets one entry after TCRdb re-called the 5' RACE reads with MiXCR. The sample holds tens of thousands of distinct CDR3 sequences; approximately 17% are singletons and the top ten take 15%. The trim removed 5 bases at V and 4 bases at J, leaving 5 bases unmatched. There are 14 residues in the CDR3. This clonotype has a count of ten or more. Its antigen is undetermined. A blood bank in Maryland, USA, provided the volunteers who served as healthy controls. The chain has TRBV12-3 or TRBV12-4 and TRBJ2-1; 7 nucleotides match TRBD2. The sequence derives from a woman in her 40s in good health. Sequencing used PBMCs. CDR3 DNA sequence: TGTGCCAGCAGTAACCTAGCGGCGTACAATGAGCAGTTCTTC. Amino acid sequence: CASSNLAAYNEQFF.